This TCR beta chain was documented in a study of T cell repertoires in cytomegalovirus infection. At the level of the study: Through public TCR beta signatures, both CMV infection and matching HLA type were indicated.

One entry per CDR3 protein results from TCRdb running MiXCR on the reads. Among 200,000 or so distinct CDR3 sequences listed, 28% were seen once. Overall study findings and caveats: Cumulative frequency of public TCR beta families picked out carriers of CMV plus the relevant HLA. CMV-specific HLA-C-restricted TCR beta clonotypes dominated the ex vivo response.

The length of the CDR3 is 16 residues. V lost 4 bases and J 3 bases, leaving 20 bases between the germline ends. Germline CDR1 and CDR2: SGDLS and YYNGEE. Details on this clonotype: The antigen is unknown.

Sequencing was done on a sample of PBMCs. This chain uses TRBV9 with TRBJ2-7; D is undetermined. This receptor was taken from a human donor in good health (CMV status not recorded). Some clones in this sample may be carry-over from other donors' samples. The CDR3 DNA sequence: TGTGCCAGCAGCCCCCTAGGGCCGGTTAACTACTACGAGCAGTACTTC. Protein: CASSPLGPVNYYEQYF.